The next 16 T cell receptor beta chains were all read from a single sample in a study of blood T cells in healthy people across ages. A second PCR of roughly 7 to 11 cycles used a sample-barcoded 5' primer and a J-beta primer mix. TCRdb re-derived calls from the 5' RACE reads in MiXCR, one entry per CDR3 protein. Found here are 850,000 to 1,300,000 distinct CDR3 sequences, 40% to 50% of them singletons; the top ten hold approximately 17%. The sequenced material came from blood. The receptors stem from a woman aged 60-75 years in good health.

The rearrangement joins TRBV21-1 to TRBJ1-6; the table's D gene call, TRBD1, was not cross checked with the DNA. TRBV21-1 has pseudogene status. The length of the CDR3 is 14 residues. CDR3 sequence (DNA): TGTGCCAGCCAACCGGGACGGAATAATTCACCCCTCCACTTT. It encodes CASQPGRNNSPLHF.

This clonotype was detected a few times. The CDR3 here is CASSSHGPNEQFF. The CDR3 DNA sequence: TGTGCCAGCAGTTCTCACGGACCCAATGAGCAGTTCTTC. The rearrangement joins TRBV6-2 or TRBV6-3 to TRBJ2-1; no clear D gene. CDR3 length: 13 residues. Germline assignment: CDR1 MNHEY and CDR2 SVGEGT. The V and J ends lost 4 bases and 6 bases respectively, with 10 bases between them.

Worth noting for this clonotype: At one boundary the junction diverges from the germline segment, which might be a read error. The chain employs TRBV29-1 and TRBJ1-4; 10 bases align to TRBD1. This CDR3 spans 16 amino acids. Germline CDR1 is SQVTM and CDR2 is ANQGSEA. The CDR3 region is CSVEDVGTGARERLFF. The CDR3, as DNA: TGCAGCGTTGAAGACGTCGGGACAGGGGCGAGAGAAAGACTGTTTTTT.

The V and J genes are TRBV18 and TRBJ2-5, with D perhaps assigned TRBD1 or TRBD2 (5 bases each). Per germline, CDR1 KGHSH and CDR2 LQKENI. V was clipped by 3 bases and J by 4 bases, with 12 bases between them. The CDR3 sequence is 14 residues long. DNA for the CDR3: TGTGCCAGCTCACCGAAAGGGACGGGAGAGACCCAGTACTTC. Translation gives CASSPKGTGETQYF.

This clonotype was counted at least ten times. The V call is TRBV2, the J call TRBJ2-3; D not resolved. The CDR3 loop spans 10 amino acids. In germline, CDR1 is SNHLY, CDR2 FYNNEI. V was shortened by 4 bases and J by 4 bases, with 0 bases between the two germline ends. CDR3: CASSADTQYF. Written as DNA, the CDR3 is TGTGCCAGCAGTGCAGATACGCAGTATTTT.

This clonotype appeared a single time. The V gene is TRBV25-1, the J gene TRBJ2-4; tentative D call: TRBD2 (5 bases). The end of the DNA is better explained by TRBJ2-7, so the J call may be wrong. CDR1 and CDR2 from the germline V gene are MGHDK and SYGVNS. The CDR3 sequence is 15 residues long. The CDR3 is CASSEWRNLGGEQYF. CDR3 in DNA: TGTGCCAGCAGTGAATGGAGGAATTTAGGTGGCGAGCAGTACTTC.

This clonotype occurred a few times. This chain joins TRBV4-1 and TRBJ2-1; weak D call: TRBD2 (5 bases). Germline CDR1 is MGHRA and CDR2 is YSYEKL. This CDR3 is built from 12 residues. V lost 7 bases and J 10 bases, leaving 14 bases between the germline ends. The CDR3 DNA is TGCGCCAGCACCGGAATTAGCGAAGAGCAGTTCTTC. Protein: CASTGISEEQFF.

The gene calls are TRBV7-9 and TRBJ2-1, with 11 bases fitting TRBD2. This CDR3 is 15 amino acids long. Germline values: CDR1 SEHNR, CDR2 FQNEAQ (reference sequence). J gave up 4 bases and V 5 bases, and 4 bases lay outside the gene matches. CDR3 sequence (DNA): TGTGCCAGCAGCAATGGACTAGCGGGTTACAATGAGCAGTTCTTC. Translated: CASSNGLAGYNEQFF.

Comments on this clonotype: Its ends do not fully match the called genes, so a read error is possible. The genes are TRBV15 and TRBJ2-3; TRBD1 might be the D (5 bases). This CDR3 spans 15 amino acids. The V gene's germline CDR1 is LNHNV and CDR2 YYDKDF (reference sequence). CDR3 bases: TGTGCCACCAGCAGAGCAGGGATATCCACAGGTACGCAGTATTTT. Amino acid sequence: CATSRAGISTGTQYF.

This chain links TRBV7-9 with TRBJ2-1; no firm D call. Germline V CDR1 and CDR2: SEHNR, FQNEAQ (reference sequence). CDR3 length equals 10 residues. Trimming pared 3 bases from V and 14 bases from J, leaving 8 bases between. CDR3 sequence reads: CASSFGRKFF. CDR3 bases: TGTGCCAGCAGCTTCGGACGGAAGTTCTTC.

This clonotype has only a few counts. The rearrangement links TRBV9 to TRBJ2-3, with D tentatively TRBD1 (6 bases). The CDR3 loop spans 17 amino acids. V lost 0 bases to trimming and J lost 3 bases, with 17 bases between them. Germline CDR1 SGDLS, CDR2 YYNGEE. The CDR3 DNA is TGTGCCAGCAGCGTAGCTGGTGGGGGCGCATTTACAGATACGCAGTATTTT. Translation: CASSVAGGGAFTDTQYF.

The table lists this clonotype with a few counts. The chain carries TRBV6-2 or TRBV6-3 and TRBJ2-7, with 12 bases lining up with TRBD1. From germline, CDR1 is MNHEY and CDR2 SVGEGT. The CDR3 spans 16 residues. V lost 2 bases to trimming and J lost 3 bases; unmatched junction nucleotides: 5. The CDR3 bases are TGTGCCAGCAGTTACAATCGGGACAGGGGGCTCTACGAGCAGTACTTC. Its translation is CASSYNRDRGLYEQYF.

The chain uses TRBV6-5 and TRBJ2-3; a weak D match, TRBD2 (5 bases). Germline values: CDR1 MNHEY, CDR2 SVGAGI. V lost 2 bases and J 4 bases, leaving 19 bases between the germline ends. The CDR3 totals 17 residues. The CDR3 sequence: CASSYGSERVGADTQYF. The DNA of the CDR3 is TGTGCCAGCAGTTACGGTAGCGAGAGGGTTGGTGCAGATACGCAGTATTTT.

Written as DNA, the CDR3 is TGCAGTGCTTACGACAGCTTTAACACCGGGGAGCTGTTTTTT. Translated: CSAYDSFNTGELFF. The V call is TRBV20-1, the J call TRBJ2-2; a weak D match, TRBD1 (5 bases). This CDR3 is built from 14 residues. Per germline, CDR1 DFQATT and CDR2 SNEGSKA (reference sequence). V dropped 5 bases and J dropped 2 bases, with 12 bases sitting between them.

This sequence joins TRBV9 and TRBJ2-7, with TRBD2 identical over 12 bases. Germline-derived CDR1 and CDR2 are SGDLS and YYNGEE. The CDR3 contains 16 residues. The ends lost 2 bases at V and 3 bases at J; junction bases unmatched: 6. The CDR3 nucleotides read TGTGCCAGCAGCGTTCGGACTAGCGGGGCCTACTACGAGCAGTACTTC. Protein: CASSVRTSGAYYEQYF.

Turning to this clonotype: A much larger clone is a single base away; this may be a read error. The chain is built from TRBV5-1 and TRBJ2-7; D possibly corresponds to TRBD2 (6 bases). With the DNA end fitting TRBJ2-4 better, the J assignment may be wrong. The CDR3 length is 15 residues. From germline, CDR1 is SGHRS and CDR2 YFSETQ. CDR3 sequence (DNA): TGCGCCGGCAGCCGCGAGGGAGGAGGCAAAAACATTCAGTACTTC. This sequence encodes CAGSREGGGKNIQYF.